Reported below is one TCR beta chain. Its specificity is unknown. The junction had 10 bases not matched to a gene; V was cut back by 4 bases and J by 5 bases. CDR3 length: 15 amino acids. CDR1 and CDR2 (germline): SGHTA, FQGNSA. The data originate from a study of blood T cells in healthy people across ages. Study-level findings and limits: Strong correlation existed between TCR beta diversity and naive T cell percentage.

A sample-barcoded 5' primer and a J-beta primer mix were used in a second PCR of roughly 6 to 12 cycles. Researchers report that a template-switch adaptor with 12 random nucleotides tagged each cDNA molecule. MiXCR, applied by TCRdb to the 5' RACE reads, yields one record per CDR3 protein. The repertoire holds a few hundred thousand distinct CDR3 sequences, with about 55% as singletons. The sequence was collected from a man in his sixties in good health. Sequenced: blood. This chain uses TRBV7-2 with TRBJ2-5; TRBD2 aligns across 7 bases. CDR3 protein: CASSWSGGSGETQYF. The CDR3 DNA sequence: TGTGCCAGCAGCTGGTCGGGCGGGAGTGGGGAGACCCAGTACTTC.